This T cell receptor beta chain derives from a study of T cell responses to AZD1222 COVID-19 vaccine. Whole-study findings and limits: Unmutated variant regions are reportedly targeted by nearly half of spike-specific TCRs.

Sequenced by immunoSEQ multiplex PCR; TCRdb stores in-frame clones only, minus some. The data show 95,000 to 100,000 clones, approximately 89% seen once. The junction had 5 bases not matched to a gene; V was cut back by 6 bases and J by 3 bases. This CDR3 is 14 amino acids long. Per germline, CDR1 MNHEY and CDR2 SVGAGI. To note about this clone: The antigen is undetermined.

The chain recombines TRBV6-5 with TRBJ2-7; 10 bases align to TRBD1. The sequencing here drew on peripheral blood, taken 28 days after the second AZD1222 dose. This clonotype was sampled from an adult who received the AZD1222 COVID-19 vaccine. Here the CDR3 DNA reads TGTGCCAGCAGAAGGACAGGGGGGATCTACGAGCAGTACTTC. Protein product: CASRRTGGIYEQYF.